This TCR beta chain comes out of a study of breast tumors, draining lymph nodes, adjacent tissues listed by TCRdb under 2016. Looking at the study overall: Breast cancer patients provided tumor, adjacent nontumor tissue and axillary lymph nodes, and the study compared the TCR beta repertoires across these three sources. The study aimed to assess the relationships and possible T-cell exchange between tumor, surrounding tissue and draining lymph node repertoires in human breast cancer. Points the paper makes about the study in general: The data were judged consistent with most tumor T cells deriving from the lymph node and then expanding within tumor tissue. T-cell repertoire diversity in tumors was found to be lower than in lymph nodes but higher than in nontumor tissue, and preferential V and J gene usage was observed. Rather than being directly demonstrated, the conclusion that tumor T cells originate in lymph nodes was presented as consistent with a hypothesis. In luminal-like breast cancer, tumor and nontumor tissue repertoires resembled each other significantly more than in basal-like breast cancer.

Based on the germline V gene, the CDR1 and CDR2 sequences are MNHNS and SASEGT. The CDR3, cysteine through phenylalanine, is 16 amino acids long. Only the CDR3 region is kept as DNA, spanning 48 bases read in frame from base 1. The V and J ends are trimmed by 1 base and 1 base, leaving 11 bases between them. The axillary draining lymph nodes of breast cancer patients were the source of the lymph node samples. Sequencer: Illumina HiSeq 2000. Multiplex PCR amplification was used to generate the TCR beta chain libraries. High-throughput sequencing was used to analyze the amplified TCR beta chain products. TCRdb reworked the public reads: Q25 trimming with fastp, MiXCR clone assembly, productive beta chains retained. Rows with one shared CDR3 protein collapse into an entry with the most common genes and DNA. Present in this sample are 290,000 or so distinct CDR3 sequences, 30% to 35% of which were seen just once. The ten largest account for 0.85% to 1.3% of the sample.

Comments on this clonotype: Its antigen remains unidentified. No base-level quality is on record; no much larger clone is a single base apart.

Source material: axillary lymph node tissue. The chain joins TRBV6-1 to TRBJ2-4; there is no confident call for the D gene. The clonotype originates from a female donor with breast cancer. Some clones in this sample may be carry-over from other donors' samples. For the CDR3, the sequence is CASSEVRALAKNIQYF. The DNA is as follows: TGTGCCAGCAGTGAAGTCAGAGCTTTGGCCAAAAACATTCAGTACTTC.